The source of this TCR beta chain is a study of blood T cells in healthy people across ages. General study results and limits: Both higher diversity and more naive CD4+ cells marked long-lived donors when set against aged donors. PBMCs that were unsorted prevented a conclusive naive versus antigen-experienced comparison. Considered underestimates were the diversity estimates obtained from one million T cells.

This CDR3 has 13 residues. Germline lookup yields CDR1 SGHDN and CDR2 FVKESK. The V end lost 3 bases, the J end lost 3 bases, and 8 bases lay between the germline ends. Total RNA extraction produced at least 5.5 micrograms (per sample) for the study. For the second PCR, which ran for about 7 to 11 cycles, a sample-barcoded 5' primer and a J-beta primer mix were used. TCRdb passed the 5' RACE reads through MiXCR, listing each CDR3 protein once. The sample contains 850,000 to 1,300,000 distinct CDR3 sequences, 45% of which appear only once. This clonotype has just a few counts. Its specificity is not known.

This TCR came from an older woman in good health. The sample consisted of blood. J is TRBJ2-5 and V is TRBV14; no clear D gene. For the CDR3, the DNA is TGTGCCAGCAGCCATTGGACCAAAGAGACCCAGTACTTC. Protein product: CASSHWTKETQYF.